This paragraph covers one TCR beta chain sequence. The germline V gene has CDR1 LNHDA and CDR2 SQIVND (reference sequence). The junction had 10 bases not matched to a gene; V was cut back by 0 bases and J by 4 bases. The CDR3 extends over 18 amino acids. These data come from a study of blood T cell repertoires in COVID-19. Enrolment of Seattle patients took place during active infection, and they were followed longitudinally. Profiled with immunoSEQ multiplex PCR; TCRdb holds only in-frame clones, not every one. The data contain more than 300,000 clones, about nine tenths of them singletons. This clonotype originated in a woman in her fifties or sixties with COVID-19, enrolled during active disease. This sequence joins TRBV19 and TRBJ2-2; 8 bases agree with TRBD2. Sequenced material: peripheral blood. CDR3 protein: CASSIDRQREWGTGELFF. The CDR3 DNA follows: TGTGCCAGTAGTATAGACCGCCAGCGGGAGTGGGGCACCGGGGAGCTGTTTTTT.